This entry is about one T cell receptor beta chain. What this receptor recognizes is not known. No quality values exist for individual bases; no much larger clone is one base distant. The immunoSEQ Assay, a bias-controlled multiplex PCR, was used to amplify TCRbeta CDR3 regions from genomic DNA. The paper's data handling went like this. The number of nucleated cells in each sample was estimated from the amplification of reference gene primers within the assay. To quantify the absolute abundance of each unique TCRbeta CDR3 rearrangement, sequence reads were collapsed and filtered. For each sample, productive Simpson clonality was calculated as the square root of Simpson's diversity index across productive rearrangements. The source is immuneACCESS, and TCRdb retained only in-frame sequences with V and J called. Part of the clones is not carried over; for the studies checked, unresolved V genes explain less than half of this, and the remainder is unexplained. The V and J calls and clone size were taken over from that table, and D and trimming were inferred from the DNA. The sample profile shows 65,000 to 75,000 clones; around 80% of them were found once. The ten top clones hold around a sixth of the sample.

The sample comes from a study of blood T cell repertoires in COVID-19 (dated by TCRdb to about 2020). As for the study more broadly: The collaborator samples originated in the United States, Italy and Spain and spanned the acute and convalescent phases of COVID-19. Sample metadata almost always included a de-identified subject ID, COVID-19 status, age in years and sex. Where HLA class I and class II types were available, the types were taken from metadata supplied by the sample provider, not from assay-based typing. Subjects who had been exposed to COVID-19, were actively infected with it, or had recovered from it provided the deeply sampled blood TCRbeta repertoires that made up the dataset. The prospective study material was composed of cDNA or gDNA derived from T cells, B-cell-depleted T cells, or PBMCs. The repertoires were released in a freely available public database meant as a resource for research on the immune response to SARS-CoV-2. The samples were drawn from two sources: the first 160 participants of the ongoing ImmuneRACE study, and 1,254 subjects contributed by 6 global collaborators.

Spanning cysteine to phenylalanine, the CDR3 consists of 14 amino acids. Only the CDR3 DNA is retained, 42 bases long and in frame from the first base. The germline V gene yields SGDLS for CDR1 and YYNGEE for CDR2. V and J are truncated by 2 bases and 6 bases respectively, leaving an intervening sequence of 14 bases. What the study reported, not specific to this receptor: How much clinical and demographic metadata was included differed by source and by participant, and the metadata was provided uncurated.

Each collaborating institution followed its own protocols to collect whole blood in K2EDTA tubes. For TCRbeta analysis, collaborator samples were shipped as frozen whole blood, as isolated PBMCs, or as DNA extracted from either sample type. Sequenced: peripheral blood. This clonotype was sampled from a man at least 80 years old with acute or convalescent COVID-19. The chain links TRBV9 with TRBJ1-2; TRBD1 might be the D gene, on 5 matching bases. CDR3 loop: CASSVRQVGHGYTF. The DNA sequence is TGTGCCAGCAGCGTTAGACAAGTGGGGCATGGCTACACCTTC.